The present T cell receptor (beta chain) was sequenced within a study of blood T cell repertoires in COVID-19. In the original workflow: Using reference gene primer amplification, nucleated cell counts were estimated. The method was immunoSEQ multiplex PCR; TCRdb's version includes in-frame clones alone and lacks a portion of them. V and J calls plus clone size are reproduced from that table; the DNA served to infer D and trimming. The table includes about 97,000 clones, around 80% detected once. CDR1 and CDR2 from the germline V gene are KGHSH and LQKENI. There are 14 residues in the CDR3. Losses at the gene ends were 5 bases for V and 4 bases for J; bases not matched to a gene: 4.

V and J are TRBV18 and TRBJ1-1; 10 bases line up with TRBD1. The clonotype comes from a man between 65 and 85 years old with acute or convalescent COVID-19. The specimen was peripheral blood. As DNA, the CDR3 is TGTGCCAGCTCAACGGGACAGGGGTCCACTGAAGCTTTCTTT. It encodes CASSTGQGSTEAFF.